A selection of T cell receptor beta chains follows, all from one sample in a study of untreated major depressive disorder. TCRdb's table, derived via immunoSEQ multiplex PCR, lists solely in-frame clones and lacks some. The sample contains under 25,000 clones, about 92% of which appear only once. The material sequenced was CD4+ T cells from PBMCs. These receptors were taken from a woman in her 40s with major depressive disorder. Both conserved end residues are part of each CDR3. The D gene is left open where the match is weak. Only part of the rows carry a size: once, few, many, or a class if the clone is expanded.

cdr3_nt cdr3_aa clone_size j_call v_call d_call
TGCGCCAGCAGCCTTATTACGGACGGAAACTACGAGCAGTACTTC CASSLITDGNYEQYF - TRBJ2-7 TRBV4-1 -
TGTGCCAGCAGCGTAGTCGGGATGAACACTGAAGCTTTCTTT CASSVVGMNTEAFF - TRBJ1-1 TRBV9 -
TGTGCCGCTAATGTGTGGACAGGACTTAGCACAGATACGCAGTATTTT CAANVWTGLSTDTQYF - TRBJ2-3 TRBV5-6 TRBD1
TGTGCCAGCACGCGGGGGGGTATCGACACCGGGGAGCTGTTTTTT CASTRGGIDTGELFF - TRBJ2-2 TRBV2 TRBD2
TGTGCCAGCAGTTTTGGGGGAAATCAGCCCCAGCATTTT CASSFGGNQPQHF - TRBJ1-5 TRBV6-6 -
TGTGCCAGCAGCCGGGGGACTTCGAGCACAGATACGCAGTATTTT CASSRGTSSTDTQYF - TRBJ2-3 TRBV7-2 -
TGTGCCAGCAGTGTGGGAGGATCTCAGCCCCAGCATTTT CASSVGGSQPQHF - TRBJ1-5 TRBV6-1 -
TGTGCCACCACCGCGCTCCTAGGGGAGCAGTTCTTC CATTALLGEQFF - TRBJ2-1 TRBV15 -
TGTGCCAGCAGCTTAGCTAGGGAATCTAACGAGCAGTACTTC CASSLARESNEQYF once TRBJ2-7 TRBV11-1 -
TGTGCCAGCAACCAAGACCCGGGTGTGGGCTACACCTTC CASNQDPGVGYTF - TRBJ1-2 TRBV7-9 -
TGTGCCAGCTCTGATGGGCCTGAGCAGTTCTTC CASSDGPEQFF - TRBJ2-1 TRBV6-5 -
TGTGCCAGCAGCTTCGCATCAGGGGGGGCAGAGACCCAGTACTTC CASSFASGGAETQYF - TRBJ2-5 TRBV7-6 -
TGTGCCAGCAGCGACAGGGGTTTTTCAACAGATACGCAGTATTTT CASSDRGFSTDTQYF - TRBJ2-3 TRBV7-3 TRBD1
TGCGCCAGCAGCCAAGCGGGAGGGGCTGATACGCAGTATTTT CASSQAGGADTQYF - TRBJ2-3 TRBV4-3 TRBD2
TGTGCCAGCAGCCCCAGGACAGGGCGGGGTGAAGCTTTCTTT CASSPRTGRGEAFF - TRBJ1-1 TRBV7-6 TRBD1
TGTGCCAGCAGTAGACAGGGTCAAAACGAGCAGTACTTC CASSRQGQNEQYF few TRBJ2-7 TRBV6-1 TRBD1
TGTGCCAGCAGTTACGCCAGGGTTACTAATCAGCCCCAGCATTTT CASSYARVTNQPQHF - TRBJ1-5 TRBV6-5 -
TGCAGCGTAAATGGAGTCTCTAACTACGAGCAGTACTTC CSVNGVSNYEQYF - TRBJ2-7 TRBV29-1 -
TGCGCCAGCAGCCGCGGGGGAGATAACTATGGCTACACCTTC CASSRGGDNYGYTF - TRBJ1-2 TRBV5-1 -
TGTGCCAGCAGCTTAGCAGGGTCTGGAGGGACCCAGTACTTC CASSLAGSGGTQYF - TRBJ2-5 TRBV7-9 -
TGTGCCAGCAGTTTTGACAGAACCTACACTGAAGCTTTCTTT CASSFDRTYTEAFF - TRBJ1-1 TRBV5-4 -
TGTGCCAGCAGCTTGGGACTAGCGGGGGCTGATACGCAGTATTTT CASSLGLAGADTQYF few TRBJ2-3 TRBV5-6 TRBD2
TGTGCCTGGGAGGGACAGGGGTACGAGCAGTACTTC CAWEGQGYEQYF few TRBJ2-7 TRBV30 TRBD1
TGCAGCGGGGGGGAACCCTCCTACGAGCAGTACTTC CSGGEPSYEQYF - TRBJ2-7 TRBV29-1 -
TGTGCCAGCAGCTCTCAGCGGACCTCGTACCAAGAGACCCAGTACTTC CASSSQRTSYQETQYF - TRBJ2-5 TRBV7-8 -
TGCGCCAGCAGTGAGTCGCGGGAAGAGGCGAATCAGCCCCAGCATTTT CASSESREEANQPQHF - TRBJ1-5 TRBV10-1 -